The entry that follows covers one T cell receptor beta chain sequence. Measured with immunoSEQ multiplex PCR; TCRdb has only the in-frame clones, and not every one. This sample carries about 60,000 clones, nearly 90% of them seen once, and the ten largest clones take more than 9%. The data are from a study of OX40 agonist ivuxolimab in advanced cancers. Study details: Ivuxolimab, an antibody that agonizes OX40 (CD134), was administered to the patients.

V dropped 1 base and J dropped 3 bases, with 8 bases sitting between them. This CDR3 region has 13 residues. The rearrangement links TRBV5-3 to TRBJ2-7; a weak D match, TRBD1 (5 bases). TRBV5-3 is designated an ORF whose function remains uncertain. The receptor's source is an adult with an advanced solid tumor such as melanoma, head and neck, liver or kidney cancer. The sample here was CD4+ or CD8+ T cells sorted from blood, taken in a trial of the OX40 agonist ivuxolimab. The CDR3 loop is CARSLNRHYEQYV. CDR3 nucleotide sequence: TGTGCCAGAAGCTTGAACAGGCACTACGAGCAGTACGTC.